Listed below are T cell receptor beta chains from one sample, sequenced in a study of metastatic and nonmetastatic thyroid tumors. With MiXCR, TCRdb reprocessed the PCR reads. Of 43,000 or so clones in the sample, roughly 4% were seen once. The sequenced sample consisted of blood. The receptors stem from a female donor with papillary thyroid cancer or a benign thyroid nodule (not recorded which). Some clones in this sample may be carry-over from other donors' samples. The CDR3 runs from the conserved cysteine through the conserved F or W. The D gene is left open where the match is weak. Only some rows state a clone size, as once, few, many or a class for expanded clones.

abundance | d_gene | j_gene | v_gene | CDR3aa | CDR3nt
many | TRBD1 | TRBJ1-1 | TRBV7-9 | CASSSQTGGRAFF | TGTGCCAGCAGCTCCCAGACAGGGGGTAGAGCTTTCTTT
many | TRBD2 | TRBJ2-1 | TRBV20-1 | CSARDPEGLAGSYNEQFF | TGCAGTGCTAGAGATCCCGAGGGACTAGCGGGATCCTACAATGAGCAGTTCTTC
- | - | TRBJ2-1 | TRBV7-3 | CANSFDSSDEQFF | TGTGCCAACAGCTTCGACTCCAGTGATGAGCAGTTCTTC
- | - | TRBJ2-2 | TRBV15 | CATSRDSEGGELFF | TGTGCCACCAGCAGGGATAGCGAGGGCGGGGAGCTGTTTTTT
many | - | TRBJ2-1 | TRBV2 | CASSDYNEQFF | TGTGCCAGCAGTGATTACAATGAGCAGTTCTTC
many | - | TRBJ1-2 | TRBV24-1 | CATSEGWGSTGAGGYTF | TGTGCCACCAGTGAAGGCTGGGGCTCGACAGGAGCGGGCGGCTACACCTTC
many | TRBD2 | TRBJ2-1 | TRBV7-2 | CASSWPTSDSYNEQFF | TGTGCCAGCAGCTGGCCGACTAGCGACTCCTACAATGAGCAGTTCTTC
many | - | TRBJ2-1 | TRBV30 | CAWSPPSFGTNEQFF | TGTGCCTGGAGCCCACCTAGTTTCGGCACTAATGAGCAGTTCTTC
many | - | TRBJ2-7 | TRBV5-6 | CASSLQGNYEQYF | TGTGCCAGCAGCTTGCAGGGGAACTACGAGCAGTACTTC
- | - | TRBJ1-1 | TRBV6-2/TRBV6-3 | CASRPSGMNTEAFF | TGTGCCAGCAGACCTTCGGGTATGAACACTGAAGCTTTCTTT
many | TRBD2 | TRBJ2-1 | TRBV10-3 | CAISDGLADYNEQFF | TGTGCCATCAGTGATGGACTAGCGGACTACAATGAGCAGTTCTTC
many | - | TRBJ2-2 | TRBV19 | CASSVDIGELFF | TGTGCCAGTAGTGTGGACATCGGGGAGCTGTTTTTT
many | TRBD1 | TRBJ2-3 | TRBV12-3/TRBV12-4 | CASSFGTGGTDTQYF | TGTGCCAGCAGTTTCGGGACAGGGGGGACAGATACGCAGTATTTT
many | - | TRBJ2-7 | TRBV27 | CAAGGRGQIYEQYF | TGTGCCGCCGGAGGGCGAGGACAGATCTACGAGCAGTACTTC
- | TRBD1 | TRBJ2-1 | TRBV12-3/TRBV12-4 | CASSYNRGNEQFF | TGTGCCAGCAGTTACAACAGGGGGAATGAGCAGTTCTTC
many | - | TRBJ1-1 | TRBV7-9 | CASSPARSEAFF | TGTGCCAGCAGCCCCGCCCGCTCTGAAGCTTTCTTT
many | - | TRBJ1-5 | TRBV6-1 | CASSWTVNSNQPQHF | TGTGCCAGCAGTTGGACAGTAAATAGCAATCAGCCCCAGCATTTT
many | TRBD1 | TRBJ2-7 | TRBV25-1 | CASSEREPGQGTYEQYF | TGTGCCAGCAGTGAAAGGGAACCGGGACAGGGGACCTACGAGCAGTACTTC
many | TRBD2 | TRBJ2-7 | TRBV11-2 | CASSLGLAATYEQYF | TGTGCCAGCAGCTTAGGACTAGCGGCAACCTACGAGCAGTACTTC
few | TRBD1 | TRBJ2-1 | TRBV7-7 | CASSRGQNNEQFF | TGTGCTAGCTCGAGGGGACAGAACAATGAGCAGTTCTTC
many | TRBD1 | TRBJ2-2 | TRBV6-2/TRBV6-3 | CASSYSTQGAYTGELFF | TGTGCCAGCAGTTACTCGACCCAGGGGGCGTACACCGGGGAGCTGTTTTTT
many | - | TRBJ2-2 | TRBV19 | CASLGVSLTGELFF | TGTGCCAGCCTGGGAGTCTCCCTCACCGGGGAGCTGTTTTTT
- | - | TRBJ2-6 | TRBV6-1 | CAISQYSGPIGIGGANVVTF | TGTGCCATCAGTCAATATTCAGGCCCAATCGGGATAGGAGGGGCCAACGTCGTGACTTTC
few | - | TRBJ2-1 | TRBV12-3/TRBV12-4 | CASSSRGRAPHEQFF | TGTGCCAGCAGCTCCAGGGGGAGGGCCCCCCATGAGCAGTTCTTC
many | - | TRBJ1-3 | TRBV20-1 | CSAREKGSAGNTIYF | TGCAGTGCTAGAGAGAAGGGGAGCGCTGGAAACACCATATATTTT
- | - | TRBJ2-7 | TRBV6-1 | CASSDSGGPYEQYF | TGTGCCAGCAGTGATAGTGGGGGGCCCTACGAGCAGTACTTC
few | - | TRBJ2-3 | TRBV6-2/TRBV6-3 | CASDASGHLVDTQYF | TGTGCCAGCGATGCATCGGGACACTTGGTGGATACGCAGTATTTT
- | - | TRBJ2-7 | TRBV24-1 | CATSDSTGGIGAQYF | TGTGCCACCAGTGATTCGACAGGTGGGATCGGTGCGCAGTACTTC
- | TRBD2 | TRBJ2-3 | TRBV6-2/TRBV6-3 | CASSIRLAGSTYTQYF | TGTGCCAGCAGTATAAGACTAGCGGGAAGCACATATACGCAGTATTTT
few | TRBD2 | TRBJ2-2 | TRBV27 | CASSFRGTSDNTGGLFF | TGTGCCAGCAGTTTTCGGGGGACTAGCGATAACACCGGGGGGCTGTTTTTT
many | - | TRBJ1-5 | TRBV2 | CASSGTGNQPQHF | TGTGCCAGCAGTGGGACGGGCAATCAGCCCCAGCATTTT
- | - | TRBJ1-2 | TRBV19 | CASGDAGSYGYTF | TGTGCCAGTGGGGACGCCGGGAGCTATGGCTACACCTTC
many | TRBD1 | TRBJ2-2 | TRBV12-3/TRBV12-4 | CASKPGTGTGELFF | TGTGCCAGCAAACCCGGGACAGGGACCGGGGAGCTGTTTTTT
many | - | TRBJ2-2 | TRBV3-1 | CASSRAYGTGELFF | TGTGCCAGCAGCCGGGCTTATGGTACCGGGGAGCTGTTTTTT
few | - | TRBJ1-1 | TRBV5-1 | CASSFGWGNTEAFF | TGCGCCAGCAGCTTTGGGTGGGGTAACACTGAAGCTTTCTTT
few | - | TRBJ2-6 | TRBV6-1 | CASMGISGSNVLTF | TGTGCCAGCATGGGGATCTCTGGTTCCAACGTCCTGACTTTC
many | TRBD1 | TRBJ2-1 | TRBV19 | CASSVTGGPYNEQFF | TGTGCCAGTAGTGTTACAGGGGGACCCTACAATGAGCAGTTCTTC
few | TRBD2 | TRBJ2-7 | TRBV6-2/TRBV6-3 | CASIGTSGTYEQYF | TGTGCCAGCATCGGGACTAGCGGGACCTACGAGCAGTACTTC
many | TRBD1 | TRBJ1-4 | TRBV19 | CASSKRQGVRFEKLFF | TGTGCCAGTAGTAAACGACAGGGGGTCCGTTTTGAAAAACTGTTTTTT
many | TRBD2 | TRBJ2-2 | TRBV20-1 | CSASGTSGTINVGTGELFF | TGCAGTGCGTCCGGGACTAGCGGGACTATAAACGTGGGGACCGGGGAGCTGTTTTTT
- | - | TRBJ2-1 | TRBV28 | CASSLNARTYNEQFF | TGTGCCAGCAGTTTAAACGCCAGGACCTACAATGAGCAGTTCTTC
many | - | TRBJ2-3 | TRBV6-1 | CASSDTGITDTQYF | TGTGCCAGCAGTGATACAGGGATAACAGATACGCAGTATTTT
many | - | TRBJ1-5 | TRBV6-2/TRBV6-3 | CASSYSFNQPQHF | TGTGCCAGCAGTTACTCGTTCAATCAGCCCCAGCATTTT
few | TRBD2 | TRBJ2-7 | TRBV6-1 | CASRRAGRGGEQYF | TGTGCCAGCAGGCGAGCGGGCCGGGGGGGCGAGCAGTACTTC
- | TRBD2 | TRBJ2-1 | TRBV12-3/TRBV12-4 | CASRDGGASGEQFF | TGTGCCAGCAGGGACGGGGGGGCCAGTGGGGAGCAGTTCTTC
many | TRBD2 | TRBJ2-1 | TRBV11-2 | CASSPEFAGLALSEQFF | TGTGCCAGCAGCCCCGAGTTTGCGGGACTAGCGCTAAGTGAGCAGTTCTTC
many | - | TRBJ1-2 | TRBV5-1 | CASSLDGYGYTF | TGCGCCAGCAGCTTGGACGGATATGGCTACACCTTC
few | - | TRBJ1-2 | TRBV9 | CASSVGGGNYGYTF | TGTGCCAGCAGCGTAGGGGGTGGGAACTATGGCTACACCTTC
many | TRBD2 | TRBJ2-2 | TRBV24-1 | CATSVAGDTGELFF | TGTGCCACCAGTGTAGCGGGAGATACCGGGGAGCTGTTTTTT
few | TRBD2 | TRBJ2-5 | TRBV24-1 | CATSDFSAGGEETQYF | TGTGCCACCAGTGATTTCTCCGCGGGGGGGGAGGAGACCCAGTACTTC
many | - | TRBJ2-1 | TRBV30 | CAWSVLRRSSYNEQFF | TGTGCCTGGAGTGTGCTACGGAGGAGCTCCTACAATGAGCAGTTCTTC
many | TRBD2 | TRBJ2-1 | TRBV20-1 | CSAETSGTYNEQFF | TGCAGTGCTGAGACTAGCGGGACCTACAATGAGCAGTTCTTC
few | TRBD1 | TRBJ2-3 | TRBV6-9 | CASSSGTGGPDTQYF | TGTGCCAGCAGTTCGGGGACAGGGGGCCCAGATACGCAGTATTTT
many | TRBD1 | TRBJ1-1 | TRBV20-1 | CSARDRGHTEAFF | TGCAGTGCTAGGGACAGGGGGCACACTGAAGCTTTCTTT
many | TRBD1 | TRBJ2-3 | TRBV5-6 | CASRGQGGTDTQYF | TGTGCCAGCAGAGGACAGGGAGGCACAGATACGCAGTATTTT
many | TRBD1 | TRBJ2-1 | TRBV19 | CASSTGDRSSYNEQFF | TGTGCCAGTAGTACCGGGGACAGGAGCTCCTACAATGAGCAGTTCTTC
many | - | TRBJ1-3 | TRBV28 | CAGSLGGSSGNTICF | TGTGCCGGCAGTTTGGGGGGTAGCTCTGGAAACACCATATGTTTT